These 3 T cell receptor beta chains came from one sample sequenced in a study of CD8 T cells in ankylosing spondylitis. Each CDR3 protein gets one entry after TCRdb re-called the 5' RACE reads with MiXCR. Of around 99,000 distinct CDR3 sequences detected, about 9% appear once; the ten largest clones hold approximately 4.6%. The specimen was blood, either unsorted or a sorted T cell fraction (not recorded which). Every receptor here comes from a male donor with ankylosing spondylitis or in good health (not recorded which).

This clonotype came up many times. The gene calls are TRBV9 and TRBJ2-7; weak D call: TRBD1 (6 bases). The germline V and J ends were trimmed by 4 bases and 0 bases, with 14 bases remaining between them. Looked up from germline, CDR1 is SGDLS and CDR2 is YYNGEE. The CDR3 loop spans 15 amino acids. The CDR3 DNA reads TGTGCCAGCAGCCCCCGGGACATGGTCTCCTACGAGCAGTACTTC. The encoded protein is CASSPRDMVSYEQYF.

This clonotype turned up a few times. The chain recombines TRBV7-9 with TRBJ2-7, with a weak D call TRBD2 (5 bases). CDR1 and CDR2 (germline): SEHNR, FQNEAQ (reference sequence). V shed 7 bases and J shed 1 base, with 20 bases lying between them. The CDR3 length is 16 residues. Here the CDR3 reads CASTTPLGVGSYEQYF. The CDR3 DNA follows: TGTGCCAGCACCACCCCCTTGGGAGTTGGTTCCTACGAGCAGTACTTC.

In its sample, this clonotype was seen a few times. The CDR3 is CASSLEQGSDTQYF. DNA of the CDR3: TGCGCCAGCAGCTTGGAGCAGGGGTCAGATACGCAGTATTTT. The J gene is TRBJ2-3, the V gene TRBV5-1; D possibly corresponds to TRBD1 (6 bases). The CDR3 contains 14 residues. Trimming pared 0 bases from V and 4 bases from J, leaving 9 bases between. Germline assignment: CDR1 SGHRS and CDR2 YFSETQ.